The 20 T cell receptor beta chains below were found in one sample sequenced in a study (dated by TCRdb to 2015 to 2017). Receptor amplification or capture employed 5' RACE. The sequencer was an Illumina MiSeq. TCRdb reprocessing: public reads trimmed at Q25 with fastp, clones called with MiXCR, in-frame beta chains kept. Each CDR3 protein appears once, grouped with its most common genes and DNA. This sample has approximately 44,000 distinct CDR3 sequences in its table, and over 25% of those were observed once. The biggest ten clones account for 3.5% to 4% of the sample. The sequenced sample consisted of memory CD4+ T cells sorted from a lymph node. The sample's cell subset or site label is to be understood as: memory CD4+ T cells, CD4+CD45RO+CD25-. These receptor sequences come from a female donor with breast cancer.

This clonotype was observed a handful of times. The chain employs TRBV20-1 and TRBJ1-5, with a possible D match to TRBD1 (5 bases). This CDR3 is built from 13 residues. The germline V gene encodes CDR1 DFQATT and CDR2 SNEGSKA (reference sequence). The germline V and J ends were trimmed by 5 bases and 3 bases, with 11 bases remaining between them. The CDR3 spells CSALRQINQPQHF. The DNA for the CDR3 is TGCAGTGCTTTAAGACAGATCAATCAGCCCCAGCATTTT.

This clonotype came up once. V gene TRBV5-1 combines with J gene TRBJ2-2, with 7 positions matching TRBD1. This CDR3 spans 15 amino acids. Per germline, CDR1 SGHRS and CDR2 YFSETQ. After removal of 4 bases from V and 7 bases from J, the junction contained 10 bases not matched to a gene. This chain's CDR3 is CASSPRQGGNGELFF. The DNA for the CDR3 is TGCGCCAGCAGCCCGCGACAGGGTGGGAACGGGGAGCTGTTTTTT.

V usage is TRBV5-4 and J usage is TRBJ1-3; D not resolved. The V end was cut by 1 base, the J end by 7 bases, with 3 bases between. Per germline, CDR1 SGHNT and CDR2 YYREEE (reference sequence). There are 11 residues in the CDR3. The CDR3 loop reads CASSLLNTIYF. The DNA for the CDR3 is TGTGCCAGCAGCTTGCTGAACACCATATATTTT. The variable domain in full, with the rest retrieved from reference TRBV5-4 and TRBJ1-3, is ETGVTQSPTHLIKTRGQQVTLRCSSQSGHNTVSWYQQALGQGPQFIFQYYREEENGRGNFPPRFSGLQFPNYSSELNVNALELDDSALYLCASSLLNTIYFGEGSWLTVV.

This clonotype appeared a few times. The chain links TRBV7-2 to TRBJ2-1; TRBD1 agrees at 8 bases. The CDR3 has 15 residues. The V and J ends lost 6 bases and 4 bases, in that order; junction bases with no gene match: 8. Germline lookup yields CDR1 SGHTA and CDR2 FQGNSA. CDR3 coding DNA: TGTGCCAGCAGTTCCACAGGGGGTGCATACAATGAGCAGTTCTTC. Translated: CASSSTGGAYNEQFF.

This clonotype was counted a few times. Written as DNA, the CDR3 is TGCAGTGCTAGGATGACTAGCGGGGCCGTACCCCAAGAGACCCAGTACTTC. Translated, it gives CSARMTSGAVPQETQYF. V gene TRBV20-1 combines with J gene TRBJ2-5; 11 bases are a match to TRBD2. Losses at the gene ends were 3 bases for V and 1 base for J; bases not matched to a gene: 10. The CDR3 has 17 residues. The V gene's germline CDR1 is DFQATT and CDR2 SNEGSKA (reference sequence).

This chain's CDR3 is CASSIMTGGEQYF. The CDR3 nucleotides read TGTGCCAGCAGCATAATGACAGGGGGCGAGCAGTACTTC. The chain joins TRBV7-2 to TRBJ2-7; 9 nucleotides agree with TRBD1. In germline, CDR1 is SGHTA, CDR2 FQGNSA. CDR3 length: 13 residues. With V trimmed by 5 bases and J by 6 bases, 5 bases remained unmatched. Filled out from reference TRBV7-2 and TRBJ2-7, the complete variable domain reads GAGVSQSPSNKVTEKGKDVELRCDPISGHTALYWYRQSLGQGLEFLIYFQGNSAPDKSGLPSDRFSAERTGGSVSTLTIQRTQQEDSAVYLCASSIMTGGEQYFGPGTRLTVT.

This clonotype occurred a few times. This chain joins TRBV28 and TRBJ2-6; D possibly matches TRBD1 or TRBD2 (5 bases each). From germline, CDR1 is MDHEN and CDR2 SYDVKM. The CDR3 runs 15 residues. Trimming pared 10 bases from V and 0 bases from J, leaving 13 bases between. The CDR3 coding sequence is TGTGCCATTACGGGACGGAACTCTGGGGCCAACGTCCTGACTTTC. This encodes CAITGRNSGANVLTF.

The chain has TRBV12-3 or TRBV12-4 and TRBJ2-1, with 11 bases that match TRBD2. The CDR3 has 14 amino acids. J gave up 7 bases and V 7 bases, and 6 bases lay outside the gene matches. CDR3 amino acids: CASNHGTSGNEQFF. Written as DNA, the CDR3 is TGTGCCAGCAATCACGGGACTAGCGGTAATGAGCAGTTCTTC.

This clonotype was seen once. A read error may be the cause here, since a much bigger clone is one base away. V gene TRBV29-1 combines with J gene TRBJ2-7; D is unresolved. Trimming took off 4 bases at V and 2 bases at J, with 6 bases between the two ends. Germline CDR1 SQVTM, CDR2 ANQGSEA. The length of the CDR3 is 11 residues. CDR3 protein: CSVALTYEQYF. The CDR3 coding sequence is TGCAGCGTTGCACTCACCTACGAGCAGTACTTC.

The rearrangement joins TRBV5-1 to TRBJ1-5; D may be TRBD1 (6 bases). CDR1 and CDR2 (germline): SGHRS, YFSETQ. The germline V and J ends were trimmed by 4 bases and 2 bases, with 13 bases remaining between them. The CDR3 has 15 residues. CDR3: CASSEGTIGNQPQHF. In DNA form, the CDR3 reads TGCGCCAGCAGCGAAGGGACAATTGGCAATCAGCCCCAGCATTTT.

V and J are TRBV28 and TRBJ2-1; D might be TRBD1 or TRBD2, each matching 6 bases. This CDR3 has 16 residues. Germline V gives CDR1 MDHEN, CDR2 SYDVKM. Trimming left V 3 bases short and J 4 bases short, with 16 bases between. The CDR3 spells CASSLGAGPSYNEQFF. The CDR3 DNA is TGTGCCAGCAGTTTGGGGGCGGGACCAAGTTACAATGAGCAGTTCTTC.

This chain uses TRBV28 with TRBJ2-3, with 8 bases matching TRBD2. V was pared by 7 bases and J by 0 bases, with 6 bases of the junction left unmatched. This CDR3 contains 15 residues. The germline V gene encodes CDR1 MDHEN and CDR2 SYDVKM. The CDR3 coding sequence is TGTGCCAGCATTCGGGGGGGGGGCAGCACAGATACGCAGTATTTT. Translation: CASIRGGGSTDTQYF. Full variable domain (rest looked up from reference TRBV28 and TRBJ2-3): DVKVTQSSRYLVKRTGEKVFLECVQDMDHENMFWYRQDPGLGLRLIYFSYDVKMKEKGDIPEGYSVSREKKERFSLILESASTNQTSMYLCASIRGGGSTDTQYFGPGTRLTVL.

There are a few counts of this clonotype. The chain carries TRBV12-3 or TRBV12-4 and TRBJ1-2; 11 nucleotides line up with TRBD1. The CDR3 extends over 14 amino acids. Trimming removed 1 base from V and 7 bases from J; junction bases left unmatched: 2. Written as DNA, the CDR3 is TGTGCCAGCAGTTTAGGGACAGGGGGCGGTGGCTACACCTTC. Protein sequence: CASSLGTGGGGYTF.

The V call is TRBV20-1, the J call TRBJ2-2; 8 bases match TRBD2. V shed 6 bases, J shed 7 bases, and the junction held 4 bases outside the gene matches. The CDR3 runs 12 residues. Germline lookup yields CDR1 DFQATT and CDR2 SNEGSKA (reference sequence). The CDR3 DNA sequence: TGCAGTGCCGAGCGGGAGAACGGGGAGCTGTTTTTT. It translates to CSAERENGELFF.

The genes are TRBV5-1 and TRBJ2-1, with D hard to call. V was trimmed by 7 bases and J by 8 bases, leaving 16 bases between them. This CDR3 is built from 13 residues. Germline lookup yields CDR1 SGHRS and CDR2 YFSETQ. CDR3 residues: CASRVSTLHEQFF. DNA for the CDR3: TGCGCCAGCCGGGTCTCAACCCTCCATGAGCAGTTCTTC.

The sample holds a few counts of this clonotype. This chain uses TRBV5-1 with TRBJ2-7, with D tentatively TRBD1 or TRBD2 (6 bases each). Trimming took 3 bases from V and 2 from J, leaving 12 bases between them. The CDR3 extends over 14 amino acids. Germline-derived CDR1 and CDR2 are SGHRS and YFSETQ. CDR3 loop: CASSWGAEAYEQYF. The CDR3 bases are TGCGCCAGCAGCTGGGGGGCGGAGGCCTACGAGCAGTACTTC.

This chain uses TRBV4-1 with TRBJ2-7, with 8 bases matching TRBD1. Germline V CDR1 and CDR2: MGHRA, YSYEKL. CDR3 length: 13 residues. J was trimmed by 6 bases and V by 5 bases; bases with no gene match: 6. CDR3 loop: CASSAGTGREQYF. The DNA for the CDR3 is TGCGCCAGCAGCGCCGGGACAGGACGCGAGCAGTACTTC.

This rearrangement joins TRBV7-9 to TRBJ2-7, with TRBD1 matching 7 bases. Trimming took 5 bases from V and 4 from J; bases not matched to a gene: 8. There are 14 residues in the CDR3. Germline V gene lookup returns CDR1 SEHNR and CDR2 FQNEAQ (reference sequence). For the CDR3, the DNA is TGTGCCAGCAGCAGTCCGGACAGGATTTACGAGCAGTACTTC. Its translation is CASSSPDRIYEQYF.

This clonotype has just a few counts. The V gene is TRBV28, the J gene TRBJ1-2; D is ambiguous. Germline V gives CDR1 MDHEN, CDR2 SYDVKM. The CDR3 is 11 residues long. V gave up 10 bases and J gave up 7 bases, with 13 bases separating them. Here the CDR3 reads CATGSRFGYTF. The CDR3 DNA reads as TGTGCCACCGGTTCGCGATTTGGCTACACCTTC.

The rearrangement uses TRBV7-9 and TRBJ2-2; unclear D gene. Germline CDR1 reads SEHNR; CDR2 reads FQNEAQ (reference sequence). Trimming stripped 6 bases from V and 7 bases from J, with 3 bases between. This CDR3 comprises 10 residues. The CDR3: CASRGGELFF. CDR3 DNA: TGTGCCAGCAGGGGCGGGGAGCTGTTTTTT.